The 24 T cell receptor beta chains listed next were all sequenced from one sample in a study of T cells in Graves' hyperthyroidism and ophthalmopathy. The investigators amplified TCR beta CDR3 regions from RNA transcripts. Carried out on the TCR CDR3, a first-round RT-PCR used the HTBI primer set. TCRdb fed the multiplex PCR reads into MiXCR, producing one record per CDR3 protein. Of some 490,000 distinct CDR3 sequences listed, more than 15% are singletons. Input material: blood. Every receptor here comes from a woman younger than 45 with Graves' ophthalmopathy.

This clonotype was seen repeatedly, ten times or more. The chain combines TRBV7-2 with TRBJ2-7, with D unresolved. The length of the CDR3 is 14 residues. Per germline, CDR1 SGHTA and CDR2 FQGNSA. Trimming pared 3 bases from V and 6 bases from J, leaving 15 bases between. CDR3 in amino acids: CASSFRAPPAEQYF. Written as DNA, the CDR3 is TGTGCCAGCAGCTTCCGGGCCCCCCCTGCCGAGCAGTACTTC.

This clonotype was observed many times. This rearrangement joins TRBV24-1 to TRBJ2-1; D tentatively fits TRBD1 or TRBD2 (6 bases each). The V gene lost 2 bases and the J gene lost 4 bases, with 11 bases spanning the gap. Germline V lookup: CDR1 KGHDR, CDR2 SFDVKD. This CDR3 has 15 amino acids. The CDR3 DNA sequence: TGTGCCACCAGTGATTGGGGGGCACCTTACAATGAGCAGTTCTTC. It translates to CATSDWGAPYNEQFF.

The chain is built from TRBV7-9 and TRBJ1-5, with 9 bases identical to TRBD1. CDR1 is SEHNR, CDR2 FQNEAQ, per germline (reference sequence). The CDR3 length is 19 residues. V lost 1 base, J lost 5 bases, and 15 bases stayed unmatched. This CDR3 is CASSLGDLTGGTFDQPQHF. The CDR3 bases are TGTGCCAGCAGCTTAGGGGACCTAACAGGGGGCACGTTTGATCAGCCCCAGCATTTT.

This clonotype came up a few times. The chain carries TRBV20-1 and TRBJ2-7; TRBD1 or TRBD2 may be the D gene (5 bases each). V gave up 3 bases and J gave up 2 bases, with 14 bases separating them. The CDR3 spans 14 residues. The germline V gene encodes CDR1 DFQATT and CDR2 SNEGSKA (reference sequence). The DNA of the CDR3 is TGCAGTGCTAGGGAGGACGGGGCGGCCTACGAGCAGTACTTC. This translates into CSAREDGAAYEQYF.

This clonotype came up a few times. The rearrangement links TRBV20-1 to TRBJ2-7; 9 bases map to TRBD1. V dropped 1 base and J dropped 4; count of bases not matched to a gene: 2. CDR3 length equals 13 residues. The V gene's germline CDR1 is DFQATT and CDR2 SNEGSKA (reference sequence). CDR3 amino acids: CSARGDRAYEQYF. CDR3 DNA: TGCAGTGCTAGAGGGGACAGGGCTTACGAGCAGTACTTC.

The V and J genes are TRBV4-1 and TRBJ2-7; possible D gene TRBD1, 6 bases. This CDR3 comprises 16 residues. Per germline, CDR1 MGHRA and CDR2 YSYEKL. Between the trimmed V and J ends, which lost 3 bases and 7 bases, there was a span of 22 bases. CDR3 amino acids: CASSQSTGSLRREQYF. The CDR3 DNA follows: TGCGCCAGCAGCCAGTCTACAGGGTCTCTACGTAGGGAGCAGTACTTC.

This clonotype was seen only a few times. A read error may be the cause here, since a much bigger clone is one base away. The chain links TRBV5-1 to TRBJ1-1, with a weak D call TRBD1 (5 bases). The CDR3 is 14 amino acids. Per the germline V gene, CDR1 is SGHRS and CDR2 is YFSETQ. V was trimmed by 4 bases and J by 1 base, leaving 11 bases between them. CDR3 DNA sequence: TGCGCCAGCAGCGGAGGGGCGGCGAACACTGAAGCTTTCTTT. Amino acids: CASSGGAANTEAFF.

This clonotype has a handful of counts. The rearrangement joins TRBV25-1 to TRBJ2-2, with D uncertain. CDR3 length: 16 residues. Germline V lookup: CDR1 MGHDK, CDR2 SYGVNS. V was cut by 2 bases and J by 4 bases, with 14 bases left in between. This chain's CDR3 is CASSERATYGTGELFF. The CDR3 DNA reads as TGTGCCAGCAGTGAAAGGGCCACTTATGGCACCGGGGAGCTGTTTTTT.

There are many counts of this clonotype. The rearrangement links TRBV5-1 to TRBJ1-2, with 8 nucleotides matching TRBD1. With V trimmed by 4 bases and J by 4 bases, 6 bases remained unmatched. The CDR3 has 14 amino acids. Germline CDR1 is SGHRS and CDR2 is YFSETQ. The CDR3 spells CASSPRTGSYGYTF. The CDR3 bases are TGCGCCAGCAGCCCTAGGACAGGGAGCTATGGCTACACCTTC.

This clonotype appeared a few times. The chain recombines TRBV5-1 with TRBJ2-1, with D maybe TRBD2 (5 bases). The CDR3 runs to 15 residues. V lost 0 bases and J lost 4, with 11 bases in between. The germline gives CDR1 SGHRS, CDR2 YFSETQ. DNA of the CDR3: TGCGCCAGCAGCTTGGTTGGGAGAGAGTACAATGAGCAGTTCTTC. It codes for CASSLVGREYNEQFF. The full variable domain, with the rest looked up from reference TRBV5-1 and TRBJ2-1, is KAGVTQTPRYLIKTRGQQVTLSCSPISGHRSVSWYQQTPGQGLQFLFEYFSETQRNKGNFPGRFSGRQFSNSRSEMNVSTLELGDSALYLCASSLVGREYNEQFFGPGTRLTVL.

This clonotype was counted many times. The CDR3 region is CASRGVQVFTGELFF. Here the CDR3 DNA reads TGTGCCAGCAGGGGGGTACAGGTCTTCACCGGGGAGCTGTTTTTT. The chain couples TRBV2 to TRBJ2-2; D tentatively fits TRBD1 or TRBD2 (5 bases each). The germline CDR1 and CDR2 sequences are SNHLY and FYNNEI. This CDR3 is 15 amino acids long. V was shortened by 6 bases and J by 4 bases, with 15 bases between the two germline ends.

This clonotype appeared many times. V usage is TRBV28 and J usage is TRBJ2-1, with D hard to call. Trimming cost V 5 bases and J 3 bases, with 17 bases left between them. Germline CDR1 reads MDHEN; CDR2 reads SYDVKM. The CDR3 is 16 amino acids. The CDR3 DNA reads as TGTGCCAGCAGTCCACAGAGAGGTGGCTACTACAATGAGCAGTTCTTC. Residues: CASSPQRGGYYNEQFF. Full variable domain (missing parts from reference TRBV28 and TRBJ2-1): DVKVTQSSRYLVKRTGEKVFLECVQDMDHENMFWYRQDPGLGLRLIYFSYDVKMKEKGDIPEGYSVSREKKERFSLILESASTNQTSMYLCASSPQRGGYYNEQFFGPGTRLTVL.

This clonotype was seen at least ten times. CDR3: CASSLLKAPATGELFF. The CDR3 bases are TGTGCCAGCAGTTTGTTGAAAGCCCCGGCCACCGGGGAGCTGTTTTTT. The rearrangement uses TRBV27 and TRBJ2-2; D is uncertain. The ends were cut back, 3 bases at V and 4 bases at J, with 15 bases in the middle. This CDR3 is 16 amino acids long. Germline V lookup: CDR1 MNHEY, CDR2 SMNVEV (reference sequence).

In its sample, this clonotype was seen many times. The chain uses TRBV30 and TRBJ2-5; the match to TRBD2 covers 10 bases. The CDR3 runs 15 residues. Looked up from germline, CDR1 is GTSNPN and CDR2 is SVGIG (reference sequence). V was pared by 5 bases and J by 3 bases, with 9 bases of the junction left unmatched. Written as DNA, the CDR3 is TGTGCCTGGGATACCGGGACTAGCGATAAAGAGACCCAGTACTTC. Protein product: CAWDTGTSDKETQYF.

The chain has TRBV20-1 and TRBJ2-2, with 14 bases matching TRBD2. The V and J ends lost 7 bases and 6 bases, in that order; junction bases with no gene match: 4. CDR3 size: 14 residues. From germline, CDR1 is DFQATT and CDR2 SNEGSKA (reference sequence). The DNA of the CDR3 is TGCAGTGGCCGACTAGCGGGAGGGCCCGGGGAGCTGTTTTTT. Amino acids: CSGRLAGGPGELFF.

The chain links TRBV5-1 to TRBJ2-1; a weak D match, TRBD2 (5 bases). The length of the CDR3 is 16 residues. V was clipped by 1 base and J by 0 bases, with 11 bases between them. Germline V gene sequence: CDR1 SGHRS, CDR2 YFSETQ. CDR3 protein: CASSLTGTSSYNEQFF. The CDR3 DNA reads as TGCGCCAGCAGCTTGACGGGAACGAGCTCCTACAATGAGCAGTTCTTC.

DNA for the CDR3: TGTGCCAGCAGCATGGGCTTGGCCGAAAAACTGTTTTTT. It encodes CASSMGLAEKLFF. This chain joins TRBV7-9 and TRBJ1-4, with D hard to call. The ends were cut back, 5 bases at V and 8 bases at J, with 12 bases in the middle. Germline assignment: CDR1 SEHNR and CDR2 FQNEAQ (reference sequence). The CDR3 totals 13 residues.

This clonotype was seen ten or more times. This chain joins TRBV11-2 and TRBJ2-7; the D is unclear. With 0 bases removed from V and 0 bases from J, the gap between germline ends came to 6 bases. Germline V lookup: CDR1 SGHAT, CDR2 FQNNGV. The CDR3 contains 14 residues. This CDR3 reads CASSLEELSYEQYF. The DNA for the CDR3 is TGTGCCAGCAGCTTAGAGGAGCTCTCCTACGAGCAGTACTTC.

This clonotype was detected a few times. The chain recombines TRBV4-1 with TRBJ2-3, with 13 bases fitting TRBD2. Unmatched junction bases numbered 4, after V lost 2 bases and J lost 2 bases. Germline V gene sequence: CDR1 MGHRA, CDR2 YSYEKL. The CDR3 is made up of 17 amino acids. CDR3 protein: CASSQRGLAGVTDTQYF. DNA of the CDR3: TGCGCCAGCAGCCAACGTGGACTAGCGGGAGTCACAGATACGCAGTATTTT.

The V gene is TRBV19, the J gene TRBJ2-7; the match to TRBD1 covers 11 bases. Per germline, CDR1 LNHDA and CDR2 SQIVND (reference sequence). The CDR3 consists of 15 residues. V gave up 6 bases and J gave up 5 bases; unmatched junction bases: 9. CDR3 in DNA: TGTGCCAGTAGCGGTCCGGGACAGGGGGTTGACGAGCAGTACTTC. Translating it yields CASSGPGQGVDEQYF.

This clonotype was found many times. This rearrangement joins TRBV7-3 to TRBJ2-3; 7 nucleotides line up with TRBD2. CDR3 length: 18 amino acids. In germline, CDR1 is SGHTA, CDR2 FQGTGA. The V and J ends lost 2 bases and 0 bases, in that order; junction bases with no gene match: 11. Here the CDR3 reads CASSLGSGGRTSTDTQYF. Written as DNA, the CDR3 is TGTGCCAGCAGCTTAGGGTCTGGCGGGAGAACTAGCACAGATACGCAGTATTTT.

This clonotype showed up many times. The J gene is TRBJ2-1, the V gene TRBV7-8; D remains unclear. Germline-derived CDR1 and CDR2 are SGHVS and FQNEAQ. There are 12 residues in the CDR3. V was shortened by 5 bases and J by 7 bases, with 9 bases between the two germline ends. CDR3 amino acids: CASSPVGNEQFF. The CDR3 coding sequence is TGTGCCAGCAGCCCTGTCGGTAATGAGCAGTTCTTC. The variable domain in full, with the rest retrieved from reference TRBV7-8 and TRBJ2-1, is GAGVSQSPRYKVAKRGQDVALRCDPISGHVSLFWYQQALGQGPEFLTYFQNEAQLDKSGLPSDRFFAERPEGSVSTLKIQRTQQEDSAVYLCASSPVGNEQFFGPGTRLTVL.

This clonotype was found many times. The chain couples TRBV11-2 to TRBJ2-1; no clear D. Germline V CDR1 and CDR2: SGHAT, FQNNGV. CDR3 length equals 13 residues. Trimming left V 5 bases short and J 3 bases short, with 8 bases between. As DNA, the CDR3 is TGTGCCAGCAGCCCGGACGGCTACAATGAGCAGTTCTTC. Amino acids: CASSPDGYNEQFF.

The chain employs TRBV14 and TRBJ2-3; unclear D gene. V lost 0 bases to trimming and J lost 8 bases, with 15 bases between them. Germline V gene lookup returns CDR1 SGHDN and CDR2 FVKESK. CDR3 length: 15 amino acids. The CDR3: CASSQEGLGSSTQYF. CDR3 nucleotide sequence: TGTGCCAGCAGCCAAGAGGGTCTGGGGTCTAGTACGCAGTATTTT.